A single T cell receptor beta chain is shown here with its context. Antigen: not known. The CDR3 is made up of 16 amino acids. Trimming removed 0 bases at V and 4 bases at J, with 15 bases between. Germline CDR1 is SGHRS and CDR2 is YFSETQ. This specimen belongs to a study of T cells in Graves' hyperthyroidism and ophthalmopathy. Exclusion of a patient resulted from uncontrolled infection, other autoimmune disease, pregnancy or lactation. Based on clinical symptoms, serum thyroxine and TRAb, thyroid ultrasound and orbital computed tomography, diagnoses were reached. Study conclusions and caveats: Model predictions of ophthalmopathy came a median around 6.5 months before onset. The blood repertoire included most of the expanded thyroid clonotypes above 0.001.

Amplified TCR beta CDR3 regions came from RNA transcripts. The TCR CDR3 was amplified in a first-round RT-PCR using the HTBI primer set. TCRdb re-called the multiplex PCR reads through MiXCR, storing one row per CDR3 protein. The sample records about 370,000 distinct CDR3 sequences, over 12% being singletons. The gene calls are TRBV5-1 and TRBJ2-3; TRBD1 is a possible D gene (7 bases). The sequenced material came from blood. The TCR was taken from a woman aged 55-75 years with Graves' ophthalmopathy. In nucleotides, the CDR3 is TGCGCCAGCAGCTTGGGGCGGGACAGTCGCGCAGATACGCAGTATTTT. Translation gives CASSLGRDSRADTQYF.